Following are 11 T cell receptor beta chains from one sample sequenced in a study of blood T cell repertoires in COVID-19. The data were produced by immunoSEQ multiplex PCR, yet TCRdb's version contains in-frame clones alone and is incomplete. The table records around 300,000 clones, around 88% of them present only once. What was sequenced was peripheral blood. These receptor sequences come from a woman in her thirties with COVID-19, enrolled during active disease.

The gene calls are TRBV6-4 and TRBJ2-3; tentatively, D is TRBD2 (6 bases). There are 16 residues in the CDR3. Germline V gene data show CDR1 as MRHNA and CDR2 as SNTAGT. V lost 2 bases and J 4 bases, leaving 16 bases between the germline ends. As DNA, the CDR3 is TGTGCCAGCAGTGACGGGGGTATCGGGGGTGCAGATACGCAGTATTTT. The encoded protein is CASSDGGIGGADTQYF.

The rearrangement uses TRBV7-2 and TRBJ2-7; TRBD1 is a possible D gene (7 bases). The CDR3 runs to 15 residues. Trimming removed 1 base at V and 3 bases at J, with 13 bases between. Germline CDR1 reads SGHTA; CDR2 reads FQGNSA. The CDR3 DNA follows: TGTGCCAGCAGCTTAGACAGGGGAGGTTACTACGAGCAGTACTTC. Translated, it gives CASSLDRGGYYEQYF.

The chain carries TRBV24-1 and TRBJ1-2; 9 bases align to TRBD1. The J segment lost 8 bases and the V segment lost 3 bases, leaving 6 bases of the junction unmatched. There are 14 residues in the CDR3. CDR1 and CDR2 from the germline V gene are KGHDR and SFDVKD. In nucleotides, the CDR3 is TGTGCCACCAGTGATGGGGACAGGGTGACGGGCTACACCTTC. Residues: CATSDGDRVTGYTF.

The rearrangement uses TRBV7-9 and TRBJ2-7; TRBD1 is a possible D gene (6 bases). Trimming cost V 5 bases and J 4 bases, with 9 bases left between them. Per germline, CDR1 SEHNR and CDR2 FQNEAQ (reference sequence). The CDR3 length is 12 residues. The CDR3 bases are TGTGCCAGCAGCGAACAGGGTTACGAGCAGTACTTC. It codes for CASSEQGYEQYF.

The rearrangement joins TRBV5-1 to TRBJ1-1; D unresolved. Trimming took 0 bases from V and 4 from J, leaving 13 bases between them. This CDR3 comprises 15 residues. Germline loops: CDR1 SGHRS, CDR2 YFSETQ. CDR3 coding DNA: TGCGCCAGCAGCTTGGACCGGGTGCGGGTCACTGAAGCTTTCTTT. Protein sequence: CASSLDRVRVTEAFF.

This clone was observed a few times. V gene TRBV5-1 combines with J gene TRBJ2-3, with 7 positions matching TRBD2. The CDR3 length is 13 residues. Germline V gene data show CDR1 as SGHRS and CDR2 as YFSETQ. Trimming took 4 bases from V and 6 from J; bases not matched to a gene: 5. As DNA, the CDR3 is TGCGCCAGCAGCCCGGTCGGGGGGGATACGCAGTATTTT. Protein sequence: CASSPVGGDTQYF.

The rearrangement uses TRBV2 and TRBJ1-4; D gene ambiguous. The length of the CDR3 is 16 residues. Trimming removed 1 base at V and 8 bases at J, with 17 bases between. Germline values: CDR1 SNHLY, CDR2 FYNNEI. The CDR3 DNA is TGTGCCAGCAGTGAAGTCGGGAAGGGATTAAAGGAAAAACTGTTTTTT. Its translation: CASSEVGKGLKEKLFF.

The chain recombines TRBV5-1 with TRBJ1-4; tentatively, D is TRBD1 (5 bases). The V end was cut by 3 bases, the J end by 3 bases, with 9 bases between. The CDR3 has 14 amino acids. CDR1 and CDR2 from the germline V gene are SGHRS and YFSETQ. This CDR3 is CASSSDSANEKLFF. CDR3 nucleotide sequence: TGCGCCAGCAGCTCAGACAGTGCTAATGAAAAACTGTTTTTT.

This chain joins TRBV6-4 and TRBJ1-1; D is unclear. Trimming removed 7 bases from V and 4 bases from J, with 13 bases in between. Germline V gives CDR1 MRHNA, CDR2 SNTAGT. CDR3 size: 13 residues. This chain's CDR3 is CASTEGEGTEAFF. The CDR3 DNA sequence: TGTGCCAGCACGGAGGGCGAGGGCACTGAAGCTTTCTTT.

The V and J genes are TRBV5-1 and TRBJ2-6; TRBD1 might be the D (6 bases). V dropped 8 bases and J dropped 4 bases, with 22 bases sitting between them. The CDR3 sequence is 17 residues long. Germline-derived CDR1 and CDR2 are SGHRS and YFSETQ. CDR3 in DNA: TGCGCCAGTCTGCGTGGGGGCATGGTGGACGGGGCCAACGTCCTGACTTTC. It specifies CASLRGGMVDGANVLTF.

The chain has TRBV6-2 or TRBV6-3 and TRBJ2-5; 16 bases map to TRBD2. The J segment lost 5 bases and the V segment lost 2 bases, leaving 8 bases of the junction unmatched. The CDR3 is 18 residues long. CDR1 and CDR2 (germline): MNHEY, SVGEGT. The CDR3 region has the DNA TGTGCCAGCAGTTACGCCGGGACTAGCGGGGGGGCTTTGGAGACCCAGTACTTC. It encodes CASSYAGTSGGALETQYF.